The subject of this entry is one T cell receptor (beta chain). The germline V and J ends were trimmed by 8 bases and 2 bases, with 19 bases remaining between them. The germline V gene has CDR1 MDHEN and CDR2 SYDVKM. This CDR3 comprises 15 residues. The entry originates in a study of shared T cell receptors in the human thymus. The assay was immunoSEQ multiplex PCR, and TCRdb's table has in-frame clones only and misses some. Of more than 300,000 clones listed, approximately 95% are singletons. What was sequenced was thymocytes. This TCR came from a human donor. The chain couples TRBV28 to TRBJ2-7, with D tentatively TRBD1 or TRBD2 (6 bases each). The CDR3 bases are TGTGCCAGCCGTAGACGGGGGCCCCCGGCCTACGAGCAGTACTTC. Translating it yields CASRRRGPPAYEQYF.